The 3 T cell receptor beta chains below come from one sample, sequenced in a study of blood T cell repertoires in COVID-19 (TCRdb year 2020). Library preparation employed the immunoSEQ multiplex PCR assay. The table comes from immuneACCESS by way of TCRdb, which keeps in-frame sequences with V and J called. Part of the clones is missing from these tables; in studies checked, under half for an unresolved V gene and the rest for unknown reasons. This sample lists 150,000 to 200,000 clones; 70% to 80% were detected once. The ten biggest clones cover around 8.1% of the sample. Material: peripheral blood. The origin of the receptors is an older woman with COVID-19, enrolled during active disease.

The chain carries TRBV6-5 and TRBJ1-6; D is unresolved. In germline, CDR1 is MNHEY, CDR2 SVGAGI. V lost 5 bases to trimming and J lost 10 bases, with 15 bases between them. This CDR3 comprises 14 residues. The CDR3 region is CASSRAGVGSPLHF. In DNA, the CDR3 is TGTGCCAGCAGTCGCGCCGGGGTTGGGTCACCCCTCCACTTT.

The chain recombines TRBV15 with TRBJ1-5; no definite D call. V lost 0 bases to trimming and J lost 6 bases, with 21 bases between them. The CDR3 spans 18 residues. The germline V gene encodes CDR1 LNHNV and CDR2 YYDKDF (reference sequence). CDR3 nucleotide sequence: TGTGCCACCAGCAGAGATTTGACCCAACGAAGCCGGAGTCAGCCCCAGCATTTT. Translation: CATSRDLTQRSRSQPQHF.

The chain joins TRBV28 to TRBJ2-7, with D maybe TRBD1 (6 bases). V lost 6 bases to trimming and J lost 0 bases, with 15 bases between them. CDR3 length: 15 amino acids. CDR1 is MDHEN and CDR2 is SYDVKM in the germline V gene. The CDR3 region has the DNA TGTGCCAGCAGGGATCCGACAGGTCCCTCCTACGAGCAGTACTTC. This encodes CASRDPTGPSYEQYF.